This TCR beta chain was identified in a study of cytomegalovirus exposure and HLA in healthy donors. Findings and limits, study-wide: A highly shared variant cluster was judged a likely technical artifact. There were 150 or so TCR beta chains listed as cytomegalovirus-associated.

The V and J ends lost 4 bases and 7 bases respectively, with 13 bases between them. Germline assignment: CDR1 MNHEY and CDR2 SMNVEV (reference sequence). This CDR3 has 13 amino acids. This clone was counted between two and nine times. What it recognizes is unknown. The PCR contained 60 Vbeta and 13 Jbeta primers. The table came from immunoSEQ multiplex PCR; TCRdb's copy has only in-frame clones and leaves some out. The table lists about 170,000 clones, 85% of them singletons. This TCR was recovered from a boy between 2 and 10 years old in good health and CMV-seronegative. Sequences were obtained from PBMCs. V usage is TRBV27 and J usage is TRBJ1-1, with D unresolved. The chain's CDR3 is CASSSSTLLEAFF. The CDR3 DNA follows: TGTGCCAGCAGTTCCTCGACTCTTCTTGAAGCTTTCTTT.